This TCR beta chain came from a study of T cells in Graves' hyperthyroidism and ophthalmopathy. Overall study results and limits: Blood also showed most of the thyroid clonotypes that were expanded above 0.001.

RNA transcripts yielded amplified TCR beta CDR3 regions. With the HTBI primer set, the TCR CDR3 went through a first round of RT-PCR. TCRdb re-called the multiplex PCR reads through MiXCR, storing one row per CDR3 protein. Counted here are approximately 600,000 distinct CDR3 sequences, roughly 15% occurring once; the ten biggest clones make up roughly 4.5%. A note on this clonotype: No antigen is known for it.

V lost 3 bases and J 0 bases, leaving 11 bases between the germline ends. From germline, CDR1 is LNHDA and CDR2 SQIVND (reference sequence). This CDR3 contains 15 residues. This rearrangement joins TRBV19 to TRBJ1-2, with a tentative D call TRBD1 (5 bases). The sample consisted of blood. The TCR originated in a woman aged 35 to 49 with Graves' ophthalmopathy. The CDR3 DNA is TGTGCCAGTAGTATTCTGGGGGGTTCTAACTATGGCTACACCTTC. Amino acids: CASSILGGSNYGYTF. Together with reference TRBV19 and TRBJ1-2, the CDR3 gives the full variable domain: DGGITQSPKYLFRKEGQNVTLSCEQNLNHDAMYWYRQDPGQGLRLIYYSQIVNDFQKGDIAEGYSVSREKKESFPLTVTSAQKNPTAFYLCASSILGGSNYGYTFGSGTRLTVV.